Below are 27 T cell receptor beta chains sequenced from a single sample in a study of OX40 agonist ivuxolimab in advanced cancers. This table comes from immunoSEQ multiplex PCR, and its TCRdb copy is limited to in-frame clones, with some not included. The repertoire holds 65,000 to 75,000 clones, with around nine tenths as singletons. Sequences were derived from CD4+ or CD8+ T cells sorted from blood, sampled in a trial of the OX40 agonist ivuxolimab. Every receptor here comes from an adult with an advanced solid tumor such as melanoma, head and neck, liver or kidney cancer.

V and J are TRBV19 and TRBJ2-1; maybe TRBD1 (6 bases). CDR3 length: 16 residues. The V end lost 5 bases, the J end lost 1 base, and 15 bases lay between the germline ends. The germline V gene has CDR1 LNHDA and CDR2 SQIVND (reference sequence). In nucleotides, the CDR3 is TGTGCCAGTAGTCCAAGCCGGACAGTTTCCTACAATGAGCAGTTCTTC. Translation gives CASSPSRTVSYNEQFF.

The chain combines TRBV2 with TRBJ1-5; D is undetermined. The germline V gene encodes CDR1 SNHLY and CDR2 FYNNEI. The V end was cut by 1 base, the J end by 7 bases, with 14 bases between. The CDR3 sequence is 15 residues long. CDR3 sequence reads: CASSEGGSLRQPQHF. As DNA, the CDR3 is TGTGCCAGCAGTGAAGGGGGAAGTCTTAGGCAGCCCCAGCATTTT.

The chain uses TRBV5-1 and TRBJ2-3; perhaps TRBD2 as D (5 bases). There are 17 residues in the CDR3. V lost 4 bases and J 1 base, leaving 19 bases between the germline ends. Germline CDR1 and CDR2: SGHRS and YFSETQ. In DNA, the CDR3 is TGCGCCAGCAGCCCCTATCAGAGGGTAATGGGCACAGATACGCAGTATTTT. Its translation: CASSPYQRVMGTDTQYF.

In DNA form, the CDR3 reads TGTGCCAGCAGTGCAACTGCAAGGGGGCGAGGGCAGCCCCAGCATTTT. Encoded protein: CASSATARGRGQPQHF. The chain recombines TRBV6-1 with TRBJ1-5; 7 bases align to TRBD1. Germline CDR1 MNHNS, CDR2 SASEGT. Germline trimming cut 4 bases from V and 7 bases from J; bases unmatched to any gene: 13. The CDR3 spans 16 residues.

This clone came up a few times. J is TRBJ2-2 and V is TRBV18; 8 bases fit TRBD1. Losses at the gene ends were 6 bases for V and 4 bases for J; bases not matched to a gene: 13. This CDR3 is built from 17 residues. In germline, CDR1 is KGHSH, CDR2 LQKENI. The CDR3 loop reads CASSNQIGQGGTGELFF. In nucleotides, the CDR3 is TGTGCCAGCTCTAACCAGATAGGACAGGGCGGCACCGGGGAGCTGTTTTTT.

This rearrangement joins TRBV4-2 to TRBJ1-1; TRBD1 matches at 10 bases. Trimming cost V 4 bases and J 4 bases; bases outside gene matches: 3. The CDR3 extends over 14 amino acids. CDR1 is LGHNA, CDR2 YNFKEQ, per germline. As DNA, the CDR3 is TGTGCCAGCAGCCCTAGGACAGGGGGCACTGAAGCTTTCTTT. The encoded protein is CASSPRTGGTEAFF.

V usage is TRBV5-1 and J usage is TRBJ2-5; 8 nucleotides match TRBD2. With V trimmed by 1 base and J by 6 bases, 8 bases remained unmatched. The CDR3 loop spans 15 amino acids. Germline CDR1 is SGHRS and CDR2 is YFSETQ. In nucleotides, the CDR3 is TGCGCCAGCAGCTTGCGGGGGGGATACGGGAAGACCCAGTACTTC. As protein: CASSLRGGYGKTQYF.

This rearrangement joins TRBV5-4 to TRBJ2-7; no clear D gene. The CDR3 spans 13 residues. CDR1 and CDR2 from the germline V gene are SGHNT and YYREEE (reference sequence). V dropped 7 bases and J dropped 7 bases, with 18 bases sitting between them. CDR3 amino acids: CASGAIGVGEQYF. As DNA, the CDR3 is TGTGCCAGCGGTGCGATTGGGGTGGGAGAGCAGTACTTC.

J is TRBJ1-5 and V is TRBV30, with TRBD1 matching 10 bases. From germline, CDR1 is GTSNPN and CDR2 SVGIG (reference sequence). The CDR3 runs to 15 residues. The V segment lost 3 bases and the J segment 4 bases; nucleotides outside the gene matches: 6. CDR3: CAWSRGQGVNQPQHF. The CDR3 DNA is TGTGCCTGGAGCCGCGGACAGGGGGTAAATCAGCCCCAGCATTTT.

V and J are TRBV7-6 and TRBJ2-5; 8 bases agree with TRBD2. This CDR3 region has 16 residues. In germline, CDR1 is SGHVS, CDR2 FNYEAQ. V shed 5 bases and J 2 bases; nucleotides not matched to a gene: 10. The CDR3 DNA sequence: TGTGCCAGCAGCCGAATGACTAGCGAGGGACAAGAGACCCAGTACTTC. The encoded protein is CASSRMTSEGQETQYF.

The V call is TRBV14, the J call TRBJ1-6; maybe TRBD1 (6 bases). Trimming shortened V by 0 bases and J by 6 bases, and 6 bases separated the two germline ends. The CDR3 consists of 14 residues. Germline loops: CDR1 SGHDN, CDR2 FVKESK. CDR3 protein: CASSQDRGNSPLHF. The CDR3 DNA follows: TGTGCCAGCAGCCAAGACAGGGGTAATTCACCCCTCCACTTT.

The chain carries TRBV2 and TRBJ2-3, with 7 bases lining up with TRBD2. This CDR3 comprises 15 residues. V lost 0 bases and J lost 6; bases outside the gene matches: 6. Germline values: CDR1 SNHLY, CDR2 FYNNEI. This CDR3 is CASSEALSGLDTQYF. DNA for the CDR3: TGTGCCAGCAGTGAAGCGCTTAGCGGGTTGGATACGCAGTATTTT.

The rearrangement joins TRBV30 to TRBJ2-3; 8 positions match TRBD2. The germline V gene has CDR1 GTSNPN and CDR2 SVGIG (reference sequence). The trim removed 7 bases at V and 3 bases at J, leaving 9 bases unmatched. This CDR3 contains 14 residues. The CDR3 sequence: CALAYGGGTDTQYF. CDR3 sequence (DNA): TGTGCCTTGGCTTATGGCGGGGGGACAGATACGCAGTATTTT.

The rearrangement links TRBV30 to TRBJ1-2; 10 bases map to TRBD1. Trimming cost V 3 bases and J 6 bases; bases outside gene matches: 4. Germline V gene lookup returns CDR1 GTSNPN and CDR2 SVGIG (reference sequence). This CDR3 region has 13 residues. CDR3 nucleotides: TGTGCCTGGAGGGCCGGGACAGGGGATGGCTACACCTTC. Translated: CAWRAGTGDGYTF.

This rearrangement joins TRBV7-2 to TRBJ1-1; D is undetermined. Trimming cost V 5 bases and J 5 bases, with 15 bases left between them. The germline V gene has CDR1 SGHTA and CDR2 FQGNSA. The CDR3 covers 14 residues. The CDR3 nucleotides read TGTGCCAGCAGCACGGGCCGTGGAGGGACTGAAGCTTTCTTT. The encoded protein is CASSTGRGGTEAFF.

J is TRBJ1-2 and V is TRBV16, with D perhaps TRBD1 (5 bases). V was trimmed by 4 bases and J by 2 bases, leaving 11 bases between them. The CDR3 runs to 14 residues. Looked up from germline, CDR1 is KGHSY and CDR2 is FQNENV. The CDR3 nucleotides read TGTGCCAGCAGCCCCTCAGGGAGGAACTATGGCTACACCTTC. It codes for CASSPSGRNYGYTF.

The V call is TRBV5-1, the J call TRBJ2-2; 9 bases align to TRBD1. Germline CDR1 SGHRS, CDR2 YFSETQ. This CDR3 spans 16 amino acids. The V gene end was trimmed by 1 base and the J gene end by 4 bases; junction bases not matched to a gene: 5. The CDR3 coding sequence is TGCGCCAGCAGCTTGACGGGACAGGGAGGCACCGGGGAGCTGTTTTTT. Translated: CASSLTGQGGTGELFF.

The table lists this clone with a count of one. V and J are TRBV11-2 and TRBJ1-1, with D uncertain. V lost 2 bases, J lost 9 bases, and 13 bases lay in between. The CDR3 is made up of 13 amino acids. Germline CDR1 SGHAT, CDR2 FQNNGV. The CDR3 nucleotides read TGTGCCAGCAGCTTAATGGGCCAGCGTCAAGCTTTCTTT. This encodes CASSLMGQRQAFF.

The chain carries TRBV5-1 and TRBJ1-1; D unclear. The germline CDR1 and CDR2 sequences are SGHRS and YFSETQ. This CDR3 has 20 amino acids. Deletions cut 0 bases from V and 2 bases from J, with 26 bases between. The CDR3 sequence is CASSLEGRRGVYDFNTEAFF. In DNA form, the CDR3 reads TGCGCCAGCAGCTTGGAAGGCCGAAGAGGAGTGTATGACTTTAACACTGAAGCTTTCTTT.

The chain recombines TRBV4-2 with TRBJ2-2; 7 bases are a match to TRBD2. Germline V gene sequence: CDR1 LGHNA, CDR2 YNFKEQ. V gave up 1 base and J gave up 6 bases; unmatched junction bases: 8. The CDR3 sequence is 16 residues long. For the CDR3, the DNA is TGTGCCAGCAGCCAAGTTCTCACTAGCGTCGCCGGGGAGCTGTTTTTT. Translating gives CASSQVLTSVAGELFF.

The genes are TRBV11-2 and TRBJ2-7, with 9 bases lining up with TRBD1. Looked up from germline, CDR1 is SGHAT and CDR2 is FQNNGV. The CDR3 spans 14 residues. J gave up 2 bases and V 5 bases, and 4 bases lay outside the gene matches. CDR3 coding DNA: TGTGCCAGCAGCCTACGACAGGGGGCCTACGAGCAGTACTTC. Its protein is CASSLRQGAYEQYF.

The chain recombines TRBV15 with TRBJ1-1; D is possibly TRBD1 (6 bases). V lost 0 bases, J lost 8 bases, and 10 bases lay in between. CDR1 is LNHNV and CDR2 is YYDKDF in the germline V gene (reference sequence). The CDR3 totals 13 residues. The CDR3 sequence is CATSRDGRGEAFF. The CDR3 region has the DNA TGTGCCACCAGCAGAGATGGAAGGGGGGAAGCTTTCTTT.

V and J are TRBV10-1 and TRBJ1-1, with D hard to call. CDR1 and CDR2 (germline): WNHNN, SYGVQD (reference sequence). Trimming took off 2 bases at V and 0 bases at J, with 4 bases between the two ends. This CDR3 region has 13 residues. The CDR3 nucleotides are TGCGCCAGCAGTGAGAAGCTGAACACTGAAGCTTTCTTT. Translation: CASSEKLNTEAFF.

This rearrangement joins TRBV5-3 to TRBJ1-5, with D hard to call. TRBV5-3 is annotated as an ORF whose role is uncertain. The CDR3 runs to 14 residues. Trimming pared 1 base from V and 5 bases from J, leaving 10 bases between. CDR3 amino acids: CARSLKGIDQPQHF. The CDR3 nucleotides read TGTGCCAGAAGCTTGAAGGGAATCGATCAGCCCCAGCATTTT.

The chain has TRBV6-5 and TRBJ2-3; no firm D call. The CDR3 is 12 amino acids. Trimming removed 5 bases from V and 9 bases from J, with 12 bases in between. CDR1 and CDR2 from the germline V gene are MNHEY and SVGAGI. The CDR3 coding sequence is TGTGCCAGCAGTGCGACGGCGGACACGCAGTATTTT. This translates into CASSATADTQYF.

The chain combines TRBV6-1 with TRBJ1-2; tentatively, D is TRBD1 (5 bases). V lost 6 bases to trimming and J lost 9 bases, with 14 bases between them. The germline CDR1 and CDR2 sequences are MNHNS and SASEGT. The CDR3 has 12 amino acids. The CDR3 bases are TGTGCCAGCAGGAGGGACCGCCCAAGCTACACCTTC. This translates into CASRRDRPSYTF.

J is TRBJ1-4 and V is TRBV4-1; no reliable D call. Per germline, CDR1 MGHRA and CDR2 YSYEKL. V shed 0 bases and J shed 8 bases, with 7 bases lying between them. The CDR3 is 13 residues long. The CDR3 spells CASSQDWAEKLFF. The CDR3 coding sequence is TGCGCCAGCAGCCAAGATTGGGCGGAAAAACTGTTTTTT.